The 17 T cell receptor beta chains in this list originate from one sample, sequenced in a study. Each CDR3 protein gets one entry after TCRdb re-called the RT-PCR reads with MiXCR. The table lists hundreds of thousands of distinct CDR3 sequences, 12% to 15% of them singletons, with about 3.6% in the top ten. What was sequenced was memory CD4+ T cells from blood. Receptors were obtained from a female donor in good health, serving as a healthy control.

This clonotype was observed a handful of times. The chain links TRBV29-1 to TRBJ2-3; a weak D match, TRBD2 (5 bases). CDR1 SQVTM and CDR2 ANQGSEA come from the germline V gene. The V and J ends lost 6 bases and 4 bases respectively, with 17 bases between them. This CDR3 spans 14 amino acids. CDR3 residues: CSVAISDPADTQYF. The CDR3 nucleotides read TGCAGCGTGGCGATTAGCGATCCGGCAGATACGCAGTATTTT.

This clonotype was counted at least ten times. This chain connects TRBV5-6 to TRBJ1-2; D not resolved. Trimming cost V 5 bases and J 4 bases, with 12 bases left between them. Germline-derived CDR1 and CDR2 are SGHDT and YYEEEE. The CDR3 is 13 residues long. CDR3 protein: CASRTSTVYGYTF. DNA of the CDR3: TGTGCCAGCAGGACCTCCACCGTCTATGGCTACACCTTC.

The chain carries TRBV7-2 and TRBJ2-7, with 7 bases aligning to TRBD2. Trimming cost V 1 base and J 2 bases; bases outside gene matches: 14. The germline CDR1 and CDR2 sequences are SGHTA and FQGNSA. This CDR3 has 18 amino acids. The CDR3: CASSLDSGGGSGAYEQYF. The CDR3 DNA reads TGTGCCAGCAGCTTAGACTCGGGAGGAGGGTCGGGTGCCTACGAGCAGTACTTC.

J is TRBJ2-2 and V is TRBV30; D possibly corresponds to TRBD2 (6 bases). The CDR3 covers 15 residues. Deletions cut 0 bases from V and 3 bases from J, with 11 bases between. The germline gives CDR1 GTSNPN, CDR2 SVGIG (reference sequence). CDR3 sequence (DNA): TGTGCCTGGAGTGTGATGGGGGGTCACACCGGGGAGCTGTTTTTT. Protein sequence: CAWSVMGGHTGELFF.

The chain is built from TRBV4-3 and TRBJ2-5, with D unclear. The CDR3 has 15 residues. V lost 0 bases, J lost 2 bases, and 10 bases lay in between. The germline gives CDR1 LGHNA, CDR2 YSLEER. Here the CDR3 DNA reads TGCGCCAGCAGCCAAGATCGTTCCGTACAAGAGACCCAGTACTTC. It specifies CASSQDRSVQETQYF.

This clonotype turned up a few times. CDR3 sequence reads: CASSERTRGAGAFF. CDR3 in DNA: TGCGCCAGCAGCGAACGGACCCGCGGTGCGGGGGCTTTCTTT. The V and J genes are TRBV4-1 and TRBJ1-1; D call uncertain. Germline assignment: CDR1 MGHRA and CDR2 YSYEKL. The CDR3 runs 14 residues. The V and J ends lost 5 bases and 11 bases respectively, with 21 bases between them.

The rearrangement links TRBV7-3 to TRBJ2-5; maybe TRBD2 (6 bases). The CDR3 contains 13 residues. V shed 5 bases and J shed 2 bases, with 9 bases lying between them. Looked up from germline, CDR1 is SGHTA and CDR2 is FQGTGA. CDR3 sequence reads: CASSDGGQETQYF. The CDR3, as DNA: TGTGCCAGCAGCGATGGAGGGCAAGAGACCCAGTACTTC.

This clonotype has only a few counts. This chain connects TRBV7-2 to TRBJ1-1, with D uncertain. The germline V gene encodes CDR1 SGHTA and CDR2 FQGNSA. V was clipped by 7 bases and J by 6 bases, with 21 bases between them. The CDR3 consists of 15 residues. DNA for the CDR3: TGTGCCAGCACAAATGCGGCGTGGGGTATCGCTGAAGCTTTCTTT. It encodes CASTNAAWGIAEAFF.

This clonotype has at least ten counts. The chain uses TRBV28 and TRBJ2-7; no firm D call. The germline CDR1 and CDR2 sequences are MDHEN and SYDVKM. The ends were cut back, 6 bases at V and 0 bases at J, with 15 bases in the middle. The CDR3 has 15 residues. CDR3 sequence (DNA): TGTGCCAGCAGCCTCCTACCCGCGAGCTCCTACGAGCAGTACTTC. Protein sequence: CASSLLPASSYEQYF.

The chain employs TRBV29-1 and TRBJ2-3, with D possibly matching TRBD1 (6 bases). The CDR3 is 12 residues long. From germline, CDR1 is SQVTM and CDR2 ANQGSEA. Trimming shortened V by 7 bases and J by 2 bases, and 10 bases separated the two germline ends. This chain's CDR3 is CSAWGHTDTQYF. The CDR3 DNA reads as TGCAGCGCTTGGGGGCACACAGATACGCAGTATTTT.

Many counts were recorded for this clonotype. This chain links TRBV4-2 with TRBJ2-7; 8 nucleotides align to TRBD1. CDR3 length equals 14 residues. Germline lookup yields CDR1 LGHNA and CDR2 YNFKEQ. V was clipped by 5 bases and J by 3 bases; unmatched bases: 6. The CDR3 coding sequence is TGTGCCAGCAGCGAGAGACAGGGGAACTACGAGCAGTACTTC. Residues: CASSERQGNYEQYF.

The chain couples TRBV28 to TRBJ1-2, with 9 bases fitting TRBD1. The trim removed 5 bases at V and 8 bases at J, leaving 6 bases unmatched. CDR3 length: 13 residues. From germline, CDR1 is MDHEN and CDR2 SYDVKM. CDR3 amino acids: CASSQGQGTGYTF. CDR3 DNA sequence: TGTGCCAGCAGTCAGGGACAGGGCACAGGCTACACCTTC.

The genes are TRBV11-3 and TRBJ1-1; D is unresolved. With 3 bases removed from V and 1 base from J, the gap between germline ends came to 9 bases. CDR1 is SGHNT, CDR2 YENEEA, per germline. CDR3 length: 14 residues. This CDR3 reads CASSLGSSNTEAFF. The CDR3 DNA reads as TGTGCCAGCAGCTTGGGCTCTTCGAACACTGAAGCTTTCTTT.

The chain recombines TRBV11-2 with TRBJ1-1, with TRBD1 identical over 8 bases. CDR1 is SGHAT, CDR2 FQNNGV, per germline. The CDR3 is 14 amino acids. J was trimmed by 5 bases and V by 5 bases; bases with no gene match: 7. The CDR3 sequence is CASSIIQGDTEAFF. In DNA form, the CDR3 reads TGTGCCAGCAGCATCATACAGGGGGATACTGAAGCTTTCTTT.

Only a few counts were recorded for this clonotype. The chain links TRBV20-1 to TRBJ2-5; D might be TRBD1 or TRBD2, each matching 5 bases. Germline-derived CDR1 and CDR2 are DFQATT and SNEGSKA (reference sequence). Trimming stripped 6 bases from V and 4 bases from J, with 18 bases between. This CDR3 contains 14 residues. CDR3 nucleotide sequence: TGCAGTGCAGGGGCGATACTAGGACCAGAGACCCAGTACTTC. Residues: CSAGAILGPETQYF.

This clonotype was counted a single time. The chain has TRBV4-2 and TRBJ1-4, with D possibly TRBD1 on 5 matching bases. CDR1 is LGHNA and CDR2 is YNFKEQ in the germline V gene. The CDR3 runs 15 residues. Trimming stripped 1 base from V and 5 bases from J, with 11 bases between. CDR3 in amino acids: CASSQVVAGNEKLFF. The CDR3 coding sequence is TGTGCCAGCAGCCAAGTGGTAGCAGGGAATGAAAAACTGTTTTTT.

This clonotype was seen at least ten times. The chain has TRBV29-1 and TRBJ2-7; 11 bases agree with TRBD2. The CDR3 is 14 amino acids. Germline-derived CDR1 and CDR2 are SQVTM and ANQGSEA. The V and J ends lost 6 bases and 4 bases, in that order; junction bases with no gene match: 8. DNA of the CDR3: TGCAGCGTCGTTGATAGCGGGAGGGTGTACGAGCAGTACTTC. Residues: CSVVDSGRVYEQYF.